These 21 T cell receptor beta chains were all obtained from the same sample, sequenced in a study of blood T cell repertoires in COVID-19. Measured with immunoSEQ multiplex PCR; TCRdb has only the in-frame clones, and not every one. The profile shows about 120,000 clones, over 60% of them singletons. Sequenced material: peripheral blood. These receptors were taken from a human donor in a cohort sampled during active COVID-19.

The rearrangement links TRBV5-1 to TRBJ1-5; TRBD1 might be the D (5 bases). Trimming cost V 5 bases and J 0 bases, with 12 bases left between them. Germline V lookup: CDR1 SGHRS, CDR2 YFSETQ. The CDR3 is 15 residues long. The CDR3 here is CASSFTGSSNQPQHF. The CDR3 DNA follows: TGCGCCAGCAGTTTTACAGGATCTAGCAATCAGCCCCAGCATTTT.

J is TRBJ1-1 and V is TRBV5-1; 10 nucleotides line up with TRBD1. V gave up 0 bases and J gave up 6 bases; unmatched junction bases: 11. Germline CDR1 SGHRS, CDR2 YFSETQ. The CDR3 loop spans 17 amino acids. The CDR3 here is CASSLGTRQGASPEAFF. As DNA, the CDR3 is TGCGCCAGCAGCTTGGGGACTAGACAGGGGGCTTCCCCTGAAGCTTTCTTT.

This clone was seen a few times. The V call is TRBV7-8, the J call TRBJ1-6; D gene uncertain. Germline V gene lookup returns CDR1 SGHVS and CDR2 FQNEAQ. Trimming took 3 bases from V and 5 from J, leaving 5 bases between them. This CDR3 is 13 amino acids long. The CDR3 nucleotides are TGTGCCAGCAGCTTCACGGATAATTCACCCCTCCACTTT. Its translation is CASSFTDNSPLHF.

This chain connects TRBV3-1 (or the pseudogene TRBV3-2) to TRBJ2-7; a possible D gene is TRBD1 (5 bases). CDR3 length: 15 amino acids. Trimming cost V 6 bases and J 5 bases, with 20 bases left between them. The germline V gene encodes CDR1 LGHDT and CDR2 YNNKEL (reference sequence). The CDR3 protein is CASSSEGVKGNEQYF. For the CDR3, the DNA is TGTGCCAGCAGTTCGGAAGGGGTGAAAGGAAACGAGCAGTACTTC.

V and J are TRBV5-8 and TRBJ1-1; unclear D gene. Germline V CDR1 and CDR2: SGHTS, YDEGEE. With 5 bases removed from V and 1 base from J, the gap between germline ends came to 6 bases. This CDR3 is built from 12 residues. Written as DNA, the CDR3 is TGTGCCAGCAGGAGATCGAACACTGAAGCTTTCTTT. Its translation: CASRRSNTEAFF. Full variable domain (remainder filled in from reference TRBV5-8 and TRBJ1-1): EAGVTQSPTHLIKTRGQQATLRCSPISGHTSVYWYQQALGLGLQFLLWYDEGEERNRGNFPPRFSGRQFPNYSSELNVNALELEDSALYLCASRRSNTEAFFGQGTRLTVV.

The rearrangement links TRBV29-1 to TRBJ1-2; unclear D gene. The germline gives CDR1 SQVTM, CDR2 ANQGSEA. This CDR3 is 13 amino acids long. Trimming shortened V by 1 base and J by 8 bases, and 14 bases separated the two germline ends. This chain's CDR3 is CSVEGYRLEGYTF. In DNA form, the CDR3 reads TGCAGCGTTGAAGGGTATAGGCTGGAGGGCTACACCTTC.

Only one count was recorded for this clone. V usage is TRBV5-1 and J usage is TRBJ2-7, with 7 positions matching TRBD2. Unmatched junction bases numbered 9, after V lost 0 bases and J lost 0 bases. CDR1 and CDR2 from the germline V gene are SGHRS and YFSETQ. The CDR3 has 17 residues. In DNA form, the CDR3 reads TGCGCCAGCAGCTTGGAATTCGGGACTAAATCCTCCTACGAGCAGTACTTC. Protein: CASSLEFGTKSSYEQYF.

The rearrangement joins TRBV3-1 (or the pseudogene TRBV3-2) to TRBJ1-2; D possibly corresponds to TRBD1 (5 bases). The CDR3 covers 13 residues. The germline CDR1 and CDR2 sequences are LGHDT and YNNKEL (reference sequence). V was trimmed by 4 bases and J by 6 bases, leaving 12 bases between them. CDR3 in DNA: TGTGCCAGCAGCCCCCGGGGGGGGAATGGCTACACCTTC. As protein: CASSPRGGNGYTF.

V gene TRBV28 combines with J gene TRBJ2-7, with a tentative D call TRBD1 (6 bases). Trimming removed 6 bases from V and 5 bases from J, with 17 bases in between. Germline V CDR1 and CDR2: MDHEN, SYDVKM. There are 14 residues in the CDR3. CDR3 region: CASSPNRVQDEQYF. CDR3 nucleotides: TGTGCCAGCAGCCCGAACAGGGTTCAAGACGAGCAGTACTTC.

The rearrangement joins TRBV5-1 to TRBJ2-5; 9 nucleotides align to TRBD2. The CDR3 length is 15 residues. The germline V gene encodes CDR1 SGHRS and CDR2 YFSETQ. J lost 2 bases, V lost 4 bases, and 6 bases had no gene match. CDR3 nucleotides: TGCGCCAGCAGCACCGGGACTAGCAGGCAAGAGACCCAGTACTTC. Translated, it gives CASSTGTSRQETQYF.

The chain has TRBV9 and TRBJ1-4; TRBD1 aligns across 8 bases. Unmatched junction bases numbered 10, after V lost 4 bases and J lost 5 bases. CDR1 is SGDLS and CDR2 is YYNGEE in the germline V gene. The CDR3 contains 16 residues. The CDR3 region has the DNA TGTGCCAGCAGCCGAAGGGAGGGACAGGCAAATGAAAAACTGTTTTTT. It codes for CASSRREGQANEKLFF.

On this clone itself: The same CDR3 can be traced to other DNA sequences in this sample. J is TRBJ2-7 and V is TRBV7-3, with D maybe TRBD2 (6 bases). Germline loops: CDR1 SGHTA, CDR2 FQGTGA. Trimming pared 0 bases from V and 6 bases from J, leaving 9 bases between. The CDR3 consists of 13 residues. As DNA, the CDR3 is TGTGCCAGCAGCTTAACGCTCGGGGGCGAGCAGTACTTC. This encodes CASSLTLGGEQYF.

The rearrangement links TRBV27 to TRBJ1-1; D gene unclear. This CDR3 is built from 12 residues. Germline values: CDR1 MNHEY, CDR2 SMNVEV (reference sequence). V was shortened by 2 bases and J by 2 bases, with 3 bases between the two germline ends. The CDR3, as DNA: TGTGCCAGCAGTTTAATAAACACTGAAGCTTTCTTT. Translating it yields CASSLINTEAFF.

The chain couples TRBV6-5 to TRBJ2-7; D call uncertain. The CDR3 has 13 amino acids. The V gene lost 8 bases and the J gene lost 2 bases, with 13 bases spanning the gap. Germline V lookup: CDR1 MNHEY, CDR2 SVGAGI. CDR3 residues: CASSARSAYEQYF. DNA for the CDR3: TGTGCCAGCTCGGCGAGGAGCGCCTACGAGCAGTACTTC.

The rearrangement links TRBV6-5 to TRBJ2-7; D ambiguous. The CDR3 has 14 residues. The V gene lost 6 bases and the J gene lost 0 bases, with 12 bases spanning the gap. In germline, CDR1 is MNHEY, CDR2 SVGAGI. The CDR3 nucleotides are TGTGCCAGCAGCCTCGACACGAACTCCTACGAGCAGTACTTC. It translates to CASSLDTNSYEQYF.

V usage is TRBV27 and J usage is TRBJ1-1; D remains unclear. Trimming left V 5 bases short and J 1 base short, with 8 bases between. The V gene's germline CDR1 is MNHEY and CDR2 SMNVEV (reference sequence). The CDR3 is 13 amino acids. CDR3 nucleotides: TGTGCCAGCAGTGATTCAGGGAACACTGAAGCTTTCTTT. Amino acids: CASSDSGNTEAFF.

This rearrangement joins TRBV6-5 to TRBJ2-3, with 13 bases that match TRBD2. Unmatched junction bases numbered 3, after V lost 6 bases and J lost 3 bases. Looked up from germline, CDR1 is MNHEY and CDR2 is SVGAGI. This CDR3 is built from 15 residues. In nucleotides, the CDR3 is TGTGCCAGCAGGGGGGGACTAGCGGGGACAGATACGCAGTATTTT. Its translation is CASRGGLAGTDTQYF.

V and J are TRBV19 and TRBJ1-1; D is uncertain. V gave up 9 bases and J gave up 4 bases, with 12 bases separating them. CDR1 is LNHDA and CDR2 is SQIVND in the germline V gene (reference sequence). The length of the CDR3 is 12 residues. In DNA, the CDR3 is TGTGCCAGCGCCCCCAGTGCCACTGAAGCTTTCTTT. This encodes CASAPSATEAFF.

V and J are TRBV18 and TRBJ1-2, with D perhaps matching TRBD1 (5 bases). The CDR3 totals 15 residues. V dropped 1 base and J dropped 0 bases, with 9 bases sitting between them. Germline CDR1 KGHSH, CDR2 LQKENI. The CDR3 protein is CASSPQGSANYGYTF. The CDR3 coding sequence is TGTGCCAGCTCACCACAGGGGTCAGCTAACTATGGCTACACCTTC.

CDR3 residues: CASSLTTSITTANYGYTF. The CDR3 coding sequence is TGTGCCAGCTCCTTGACAACGAGCATTACCACGGCTAACTATGGCTACACCTTC. This chain joins TRBV18 and TRBJ1-2; D not resolved. The germline gives CDR1 KGHSH, CDR2 LQKENI. V gave up 6 bases and J gave up 0 bases, with 23 bases separating them. This CDR3 contains 18 residues.

The rearrangement joins TRBV12-5 to TRBJ2-7; 9 nucleotides line up with TRBD1. The CDR3 is 14 amino acids. CDR1 and CDR2 from the germline V gene are LGHNT and FRNRAP. Trimming cost V 1 base and J 3 bases; bases outside gene matches: 1. The CDR3 loop is CASGLGGQGYEQYF. The CDR3 region has the DNA TGTGCTAGTGGTTTGGGGGGACAGGGCTACGAGCAGTACTTC.